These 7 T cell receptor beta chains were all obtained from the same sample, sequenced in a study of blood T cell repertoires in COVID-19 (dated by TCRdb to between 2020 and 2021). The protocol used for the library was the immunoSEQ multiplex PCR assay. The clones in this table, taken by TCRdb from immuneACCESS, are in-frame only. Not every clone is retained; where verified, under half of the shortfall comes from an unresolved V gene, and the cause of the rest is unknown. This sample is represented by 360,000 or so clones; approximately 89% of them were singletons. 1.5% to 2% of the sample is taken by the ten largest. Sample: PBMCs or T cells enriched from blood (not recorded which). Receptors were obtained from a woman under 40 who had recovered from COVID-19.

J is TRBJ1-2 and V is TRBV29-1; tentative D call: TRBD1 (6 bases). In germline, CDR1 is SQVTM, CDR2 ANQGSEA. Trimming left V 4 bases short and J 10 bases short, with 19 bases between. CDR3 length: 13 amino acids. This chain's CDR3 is CSVGPARDIPYTF. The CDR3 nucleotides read TGCAGCGTTGGCCCAGCCCGGGACATCCCCTACACCTTC.

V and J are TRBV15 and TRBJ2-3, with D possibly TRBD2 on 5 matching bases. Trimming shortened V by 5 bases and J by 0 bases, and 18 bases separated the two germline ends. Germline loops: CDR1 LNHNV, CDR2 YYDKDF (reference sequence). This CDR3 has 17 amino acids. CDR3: CATSSFPPGSSTDTQYF. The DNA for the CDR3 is TGTGCCACCAGCTCCTTCCCACCGGGATCTAGCACAGATACGCAGTATTTT. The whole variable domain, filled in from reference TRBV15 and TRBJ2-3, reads DAMVIQNPRYQVTQFGKPVTLSCSQTLNHNVMYWYQQKSSQAPKLLFHYYDKDFNNEADTPDNFQSRRPNTSFCFLDIRSPGLGDTAMYLCATSSFPPGSSTDTQYFGPGTRLTVL.

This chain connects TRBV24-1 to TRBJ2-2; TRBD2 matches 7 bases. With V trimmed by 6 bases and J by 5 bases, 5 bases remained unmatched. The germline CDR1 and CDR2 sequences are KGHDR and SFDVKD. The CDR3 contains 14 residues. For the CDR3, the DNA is TGTGCCACCAGTCCGGGAGGTTGGACCGGGGAGCTGTTTTTT. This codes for CATSPGGWTGELFF.

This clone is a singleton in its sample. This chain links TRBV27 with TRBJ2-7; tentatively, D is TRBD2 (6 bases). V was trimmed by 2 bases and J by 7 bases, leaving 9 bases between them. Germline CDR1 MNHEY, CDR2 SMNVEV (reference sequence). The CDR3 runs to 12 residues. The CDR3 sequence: CASSLEGREQYF. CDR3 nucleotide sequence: TGTGCCAGCAGTTTAGAGGGGAGGGAGCAGTACTTC.

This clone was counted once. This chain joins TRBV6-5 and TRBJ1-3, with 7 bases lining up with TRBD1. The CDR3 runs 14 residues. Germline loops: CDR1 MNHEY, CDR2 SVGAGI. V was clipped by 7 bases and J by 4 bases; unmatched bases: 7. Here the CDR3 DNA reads TGTGCCAGCAACACAAGGGGGCTCGGAAACACCATATATTTT. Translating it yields CASNTRGLGNTIYF.

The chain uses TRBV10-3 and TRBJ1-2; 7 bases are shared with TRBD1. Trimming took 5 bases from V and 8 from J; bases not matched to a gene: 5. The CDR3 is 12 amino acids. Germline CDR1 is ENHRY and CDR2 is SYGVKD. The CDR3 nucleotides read TGTGCCATCAGTCGGGACAGTAGGGGCTACACCTTC. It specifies CAISRDSRGYTF.

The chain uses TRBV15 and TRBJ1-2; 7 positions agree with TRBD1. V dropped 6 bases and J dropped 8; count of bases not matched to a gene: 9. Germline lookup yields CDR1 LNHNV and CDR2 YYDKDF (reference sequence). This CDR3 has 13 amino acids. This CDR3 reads CATRTGQERGYTF. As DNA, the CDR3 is TGTGCCACCAGAACCGGACAGGAGCGGGGCTACACCTTC.